One and the same sample provided the 27 T cell receptor beta chains below, sequenced in a study of blood T cell repertoires in COVID-19. This table comes from immunoSEQ multiplex PCR, and its TCRdb copy is limited to in-frame clones, with some not included. The table has roughly 130,000 clones, about 79% seen once. The sequencing sample was made of peripheral blood. These receptor sequences come from a woman between 65 and 79 years old with acute or convalescent COVID-19.

V and J are TRBV5-1 and TRBJ1-5; 9 bases align to TRBD1. Germline CDR1 SGHRS, CDR2 YFSETQ. V lost 4 bases, J lost 7 bases, and 6 bases stayed unmatched. The CDR3 length is 14 residues. The CDR3 loop is CASSPQGAGQPQHF. CDR3 DNA sequence: TGCGCCAGCAGCCCACAGGGGGCCGGGCAGCCCCAGCATTTT.

CDR3 sequence reads: CASSSGQVNTGELFF. As DNA, the CDR3 is TGTGCCAGCAGTTCTGGACAGGTGAACACCGGGGAGCTGTTTTTT. V is TRBV5-4 and J is TRBJ2-2; 7 positions match TRBD1. CDR3 length: 15 residues. Germline CDR1 is SGHNT and CDR2 is YYREEE (reference sequence). V lost 5 bases and J lost 1; bases outside the gene matches: 5.

The rearrangement uses TRBV10-3 and TRBJ2-7; TRBD1 might be the D (6 bases). V gave up 3 bases and J gave up 3 bases, with 9 bases separating them. Germline CDR1 ENHRY, CDR2 SYGVKD. The CDR3 is 13 amino acids. As DNA, the CDR3 is TGTGCCATCAGTGATCCCAGGGGCTACGAGCAGTACTTC. It is translated as CAISDPRGYEQYF.

The chain recombines TRBV10-3 with TRBJ2-7, with TRBD2 as a possible D gene (7 bases). V dropped 5 bases and J dropped 2 bases, with 10 bases sitting between them. This CDR3 is built from 13 residues. CDR1 is ENHRY and CDR2 is SYGVKD in the germline V gene. CDR3 residues: CAISQGGAYEQYV. In DNA form, the CDR3 reads TGTGCCATCAGTCAAGGGGGGGCCTACGAGCAGTACGTC.

The chain is built from TRBV3-1 (or the pseudogene TRBV3-2) and TRBJ1-2; the match to TRBD1 covers 7 bases. This CDR3 spans 16 amino acids. The ends lost 0 bases at V and 8 bases at J; junction bases unmatched: 12. The germline V gene has CDR1 LGHDT and CDR2 YNNKEL (reference sequence). The CDR3 protein is CASSQEVLGGGGGYTF. CDR3 nucleotides: TGTGCCAGCAGCCAAGAAGTATTAGGGGGCGGCGGGGGCTACACCTTC.

This clone came up once. This chain uses TRBV27 with TRBJ2-6; D possibly corresponds to TRBD2 (5 bases). V dropped 5 bases and J dropped 1 base, with 18 bases sitting between them. CDR1 MNHEY and CDR2 SMNVEV come from the germline V gene (reference sequence). The CDR3 extends over 18 amino acids. This CDR3 is CASSPRTRGGSGANVLTF. The CDR3 DNA reads TGTGCCAGCAGTCCGAGGACCCGCGGCGGGTCTGGGGCCAACGTCCTGACTTTC.

This chain uses TRBV3-1 (or the pseudogene TRBV3-2) with TRBJ2-3; 7 nucleotides agree with TRBD1. Germline V gene sequence: CDR1 LGHDT, CDR2 YNNKEL (reference sequence). The CDR3 has 15 residues. Unmatched junction bases numbered 5, after V lost 2 bases and J lost 3 bases. As DNA, the CDR3 is TGTGCCAGCAGCCAAACAGGGGCCAGGACAGATACGCAGTATTTT. Translated: CASSQTGARTDTQYF.

The chain carries TRBV5-4 and TRBJ2-3; 8 bases agree with TRBD2. With 1 base clipped from V and 5 bases from J, the junction kept 9 bases outside the gene matches. Germline CDR1 is SGHNT and CDR2 is YYREEE (reference sequence). The CDR3 sequence is 16 residues long. The CDR3 loop is CASSLFRGGLEDTQYF. The DNA for the CDR3 is TGTGCCAGCAGCTTGTTCCGGGGGGGTCTTGAAGATACGCAGTATTTT.

The chain uses TRBV5-4 and TRBJ2-7; D possibly corresponds to TRBD2 (6 bases). Germline V lookup: CDR1 SGHNT, CDR2 YYREEE (reference sequence). The CDR3 runs 14 residues. The V end lost 0 bases, the J end lost 9 bases, and 16 bases lay between the germline ends. The CDR3 bases are TGTGCCAGCAGCTTGGATAGCGTCGGGGGAGTGCAGTACGTC. Its translation is CASSLDSVGGVQYV.

The chain uses TRBV19 and TRBJ2-3; TRBD2 matches 8 bases. With V trimmed by 3 bases and J by 3 bases, 8 bases remained unmatched. CDR3 size: 16 residues. In germline, CDR1 is LNHDA, CDR2 SQIVND (reference sequence). CDR3 nucleotide sequence: TGTGCCAGTAGTATGGGCCCCCGGGGGGGAACAGATACGCAGTATTTT. This sequence encodes CASSMGPRGGTDTQYF.

The J gene is TRBJ2-5, the V gene TRBV6-6; 10 bases map to TRBD1. Germline V gene data show CDR1 as MNHNY and CDR2 as SVGAGI (reference sequence). V lost 3 bases, J lost 4 bases, and 5 bases stayed unmatched. This CDR3 contains 15 residues. The CDR3 DNA follows: TGTGCCAGCAGTTATTCAGGACAGGGGGGAGAGACCCAGTACTTC. Encoded protein: CASSYSGQGGETQYF.

On this clone: The final CDR3 position lacks the conserved phenylalanine or tryptophan, pointing to a likely read error. The DNA is left out, because the CDR3 cannot be placed on it with certainty; the CDR3 is given as TCRdb lists it. This rearrangement joins TRBV7-2 to TRBJ1-3. Per the germline V gene, CDR1 is SGHTA and CDR2 is FQGNSA. Termini included, the CDR3 measures 10 amino acids. CDR3 in amino acids: CASSPDKEGN.

The CDR3 region is CASSFTGGANYGYTF. The CDR3 coding sequence is TGTGCCAGTAGTTTCACAGGGGGTGCTAACTATGGCTACACCTTC. This chain connects TRBV19 to TRBJ1-2; 8 bases agree with TRBD1. The CDR3 sequence is 15 residues long. The germline V gene has CDR1 LNHDA and CDR2 SQIVND (reference sequence). The J segment lost 0 bases and the V segment lost 5 bases, leaving 5 bases of the junction unmatched.

A remark on this clone: Other DNA sequences from this sample encode an identical CDR3 as well. The V call is TRBV2, the J call TRBJ2-5; 7 positions match TRBD2. Trimming at V came to 0 bases and at J to 1 base, leaving 2 bases not matched to a gene. This CDR3 has 15 residues. From germline, CDR1 is SNHLY and CDR2 FYNNEI. CDR3 region: CASSEARGGQETQYF. As DNA, the CDR3 is TGTGCCAGCAGTGAAGCGCGCGGGGGCCAAGAGACCCAGTACTTC.

This chain joins TRBV5-4 and TRBJ1-2; TRBD1 matches at 10 bases. CDR3 length: 14 residues. CDR1 and CDR2 from the germline V gene are SGHNT and YYREEE (reference sequence). Trimming removed 3 bases from V and 8 bases from J; junction bases left unmatched: 7. CDR3 DNA sequence: TGTGCCAGCAGCTCCACCGGGACAGGGGAAGGCTACACCTTC. It is translated as CASSSTGTGEGYTF.

V and J are TRBV6-6 and TRBJ1-2; D not resolved. V was pared by 8 bases and J by 7 bases, with 11 bases between. The CDR3 totals 11 residues. CDR1 and CDR2 (germline): MNHNY, SVGAGI (reference sequence). The CDR3 DNA sequence: TGTGCCAGCGCGGGCGCCTCTGGCTACACCTTC. Its translation is CASAGASGYTF.

V gene TRBV5-4 combines with J gene TRBJ2-3, with 8 bases lining up with TRBD1. V was pared by 4 bases and J by 1 base, with 5 bases of the junction left unmatched. The CDR3 sequence is 15 residues long. The V gene's germline CDR1 is SGHNT and CDR2 YYREEE (reference sequence). CDR3 residues: CASSAGQGRTDTQYF. DNA for the CDR3: TGTGCCAGCAGCGCAGGACAGGGACGCACAGATACGCAGTATTTT.

The rearrangement joins TRBV5-6 to TRBJ1-6; TRBD1 agrees at 8 bases. The CDR3 is 15 residues long. V was pared by 4 bases and J by 2 bases, with 2 bases of the junction left unmatched. Germline V CDR1 and CDR2: SGHDT, YYEEEE. For the CDR3, the DNA is TGTGCCAGCAGCCCGGACAGGGCCTATAATTCACCCCTCCACTTT. This sequence encodes CASSPDRAYNSPLHF.

This clone has only a few counts. This chain joins TRBV6-6 and TRBJ2-7; D unclear. The V and J ends lost 0 bases and 4 bases respectively, with 10 bases between them. The germline V gene encodes CDR1 MNHNY and CDR2 SVGAGI (reference sequence). This CDR3 has 14 residues. The CDR3: CASSYSTNSYEQYF. The CDR3 region has the DNA TGTGCCAGCAGTTACTCGACCAACAGTTACGAGCAGTACTTC.

The chain employs TRBV3-1 (or the pseudogene TRBV3-2) and TRBJ1-1; no firm D call. The CDR3 contains 14 residues. Trimming left V 0 bases short and J 11 bases short, with 16 bases between. Germline CDR1 and CDR2: LGHDT and YNNKEL (reference sequence). Here the CDR3 DNA reads TGTGCCAGCAGCCAAGATCGGGGTCTAAGTAGCGCTTTCTTT. Translating gives CASSQDRGLSSAFF.

The chain recombines TRBV4-1 with TRBJ1-1, with TRBD1 identical over 7 bases. The CDR3 spans 15 residues. In germline, CDR1 is MGHRA, CDR2 YSYEKL. Trimming removed 4 bases from V and 0 bases from J; junction bases left unmatched: 5. The CDR3: CASSPPTGMNTEAFF. CDR3 sequence (DNA): TGCGCCAGCAGCCCCCCGACAGGGATGAACACTGAAGCTTTCTTT.

The chain couples TRBV6-1 to TRBJ2-5; TRBD2 might be the D (6 bases). CDR1 is MNHNS, CDR2 SASEGT, per germline. The V gene lost 0 bases and the J gene lost 3 bases, with 11 bases spanning the gap. The length of the CDR3 is 15 residues. CDR3 sequence reads: CASSEASRGKETQYF. The CDR3 nucleotides read TGTGCCAGCAGTGAAGCGAGCCGGGGGAAAGAGACCCAGTACTTC.

A few counts support this clone. The V and J genes are TRBV18 and TRBJ2-7, with 12 bases aligning to TRBD1. The CDR3 has 16 amino acids. With 0 bases clipped from V and 7 bases from J, the junction kept 7 bases outside the gene matches. Germline V gene data show CDR1 as KGHSH and CDR2 as LQKENI. CDR3 in amino acids: CASSPPRGQGAREQYF. CDR3 nucleotides: TGTGCCAGCTCACCACCCCGGGGACAGGGGGCAAGGGAGCAGTACTTC. Combining the CDR3 with reference TRBV18 and TRBJ2-7 gives the whole variable domain NAGVMQNPRHLVRRRGQEARLRCSPMKGHSHVYWYRQLPEEGLKFMVYLQKENIIDESGMPKERFSAEFPKEGPSILRIQQVVRGDSAAYFCASSPPRGQGAREQYFGPGTRLTVT.

The gene calls are TRBV29-1 and TRBJ2-1; 9 nucleotides align to TRBD1. Germline V CDR1 and CDR2: SQVTM, ANQGSEA. The CDR3 totals 13 residues. V lost 6 bases and J lost 8; bases outside the gene matches: 8. CDR3 DNA sequence: TGCAGCGTGGCCCGGGACAGGGTCCATGAGCAGTTCTTC. This encodes CSVARDRVHEQFF.

This clone was found a few times. The chain has TRBV15 and TRBJ1-1; TRBD1 is a possible D gene (6 bases). CDR3 length: 13 amino acids. The germline CDR1 and CDR2 sequences are LNHNV and YYDKDF (reference sequence). Trimming shortened V by 5 bases and J by 8 bases, and 15 bases separated the two germline ends. CDR3 in amino acids: CATSPLTGNEAFF. CDR3 coding DNA: TGTGCCACCAGCCCCCTAACAGGGAACGAAGCTTTCTTT.

V and J are TRBV19 and TRBJ1-2; D gene uncertain. Germline assignment: CDR1 LNHDA and CDR2 SQIVND (reference sequence). The CDR3 is made up of 16 amino acids. V lost 3 bases and J 0 bases, leaving 14 bases between the germline ends. As DNA, the CDR3 is TGTGCCAGTAGTATGGGTTCCGGGAGTCCTAACTATGGCTACACCTTC. Its translation is CASSMGSGSPNYGYTF.

In nucleotides, the CDR3 is TGTGCCAGTAGTATTACGGTTCGTTCACCCCTCCACTTT. It translates to CASSITVRSPLHF. The gene calls are TRBV19 and TRBJ1-6; no reliable D call. In germline, CDR1 is LNHDA, CDR2 SQIVND (reference sequence). The CDR3 runs to 13 residues. Trimming removed 3 bases from V and 9 bases from J, with 9 bases in between.